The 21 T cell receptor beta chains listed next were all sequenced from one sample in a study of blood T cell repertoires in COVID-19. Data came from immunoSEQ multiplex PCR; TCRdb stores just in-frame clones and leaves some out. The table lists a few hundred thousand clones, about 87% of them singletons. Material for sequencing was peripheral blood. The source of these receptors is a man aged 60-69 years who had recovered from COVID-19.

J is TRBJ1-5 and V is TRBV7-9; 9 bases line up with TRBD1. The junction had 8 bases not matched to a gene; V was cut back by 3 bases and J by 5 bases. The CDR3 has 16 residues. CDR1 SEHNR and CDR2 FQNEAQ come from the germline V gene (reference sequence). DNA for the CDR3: TGTGCCAGCAGCTTCACAACCGGGACAGGGCATCAGCCCCAGCATTTT. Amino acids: CASSFTTGTGHQPQHF.

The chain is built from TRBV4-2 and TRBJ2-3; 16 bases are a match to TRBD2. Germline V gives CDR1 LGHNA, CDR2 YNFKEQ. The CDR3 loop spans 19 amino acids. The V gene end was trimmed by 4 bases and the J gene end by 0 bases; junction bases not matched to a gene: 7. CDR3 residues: CASSRDGTSGGESTDTQYF. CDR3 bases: TGTGCCAGCAGCCGGGACGGGACTAGCGGGGGGGAGAGCACAGATACGCAGTATTTT.

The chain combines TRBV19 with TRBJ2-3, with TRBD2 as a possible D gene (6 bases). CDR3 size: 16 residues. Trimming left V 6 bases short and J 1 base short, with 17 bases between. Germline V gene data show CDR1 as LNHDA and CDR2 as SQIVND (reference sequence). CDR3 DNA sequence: TGTGCCAGTAGGGAGGATCGGGGGTGGGGCACAGATACGCAGTATTTT. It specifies CASREDRGWGTDTQYF.

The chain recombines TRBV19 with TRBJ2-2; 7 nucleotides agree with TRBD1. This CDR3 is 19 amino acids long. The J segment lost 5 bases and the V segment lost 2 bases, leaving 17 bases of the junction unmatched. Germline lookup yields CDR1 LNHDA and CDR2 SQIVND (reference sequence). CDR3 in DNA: TGTGCCAGTAGTATACTGAGACAGGGTAACGTTCGCAGTACCGGGGAGCTGTTTTTT. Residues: CASSILRQGNVRSTGELFF.

The CDR3 region is CATSRDLRTVKSYEQYF. The CDR3, as DNA: TGTGCCACCAGCAGAGATTTAAGGACAGTCAAATCCTACGAGCAGTACTTC. The chain combines TRBV15 with TRBJ2-7; tentatively, D is TRBD1 (6 bases). V was trimmed by 0 bases and J by 1 base, leaving 16 bases between them. Germline loops: CDR1 LNHNV, CDR2 YYDKDF (reference sequence). This CDR3 is built from 17 residues.

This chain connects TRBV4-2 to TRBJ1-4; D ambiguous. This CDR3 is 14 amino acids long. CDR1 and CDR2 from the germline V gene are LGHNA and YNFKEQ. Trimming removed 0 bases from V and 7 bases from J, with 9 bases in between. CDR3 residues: CASSQDRGSEKLFF. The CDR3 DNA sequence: TGTGCCAGCAGCCAAGATCGAGGTAGTGAAAAACTGTTTTTT.

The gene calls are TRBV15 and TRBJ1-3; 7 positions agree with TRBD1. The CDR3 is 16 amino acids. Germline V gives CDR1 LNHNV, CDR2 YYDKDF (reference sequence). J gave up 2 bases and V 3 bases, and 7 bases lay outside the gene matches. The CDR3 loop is CATSRTQGGTGNTIYF. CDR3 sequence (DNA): TGTGCCACCAGCAGGACCCAAGGGGGCACTGGAAACACCATATATTTT.

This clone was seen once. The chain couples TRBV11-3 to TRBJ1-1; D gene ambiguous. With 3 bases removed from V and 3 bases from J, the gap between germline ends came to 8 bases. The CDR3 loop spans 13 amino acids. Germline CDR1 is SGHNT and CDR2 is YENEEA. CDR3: CASSFDQDTEAFF. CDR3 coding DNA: TGTGCCAGCAGCTTCGACCAGGACACTGAAGCTTTCTTT.

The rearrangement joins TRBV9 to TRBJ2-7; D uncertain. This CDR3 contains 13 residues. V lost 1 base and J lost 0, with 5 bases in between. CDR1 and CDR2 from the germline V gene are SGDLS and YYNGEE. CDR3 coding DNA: TGTGCCAGCAGCGTAACAGCCTCCTACGAGCAGTACTTC. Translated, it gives CASSVTASYEQYF.

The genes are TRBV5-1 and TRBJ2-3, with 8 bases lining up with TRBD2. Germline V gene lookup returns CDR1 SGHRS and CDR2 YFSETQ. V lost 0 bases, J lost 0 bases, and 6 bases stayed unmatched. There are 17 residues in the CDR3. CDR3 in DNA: TGCGCCAGCAGCTTGGGCTCAGCGGGGGTTAGCACAGATACGCAGTATTTT. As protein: CASSLGSAGVSTDTQYF.

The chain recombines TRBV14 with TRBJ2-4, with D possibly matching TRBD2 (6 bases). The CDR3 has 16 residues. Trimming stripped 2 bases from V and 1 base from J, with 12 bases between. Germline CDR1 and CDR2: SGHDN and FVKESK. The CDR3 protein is CASSQMGGAAKNIQYF. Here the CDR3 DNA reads TGTGCCAGCAGCCAAATGGGAGGAGCGGCCAAAAACATTCAGTACTTC.

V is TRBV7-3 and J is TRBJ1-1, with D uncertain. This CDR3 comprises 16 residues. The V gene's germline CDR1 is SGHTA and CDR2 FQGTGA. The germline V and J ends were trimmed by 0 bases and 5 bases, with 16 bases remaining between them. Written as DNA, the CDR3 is TGTGCCAGCAGCTTAACGGTGGTCTCCCCGGGTACTGAAGCTTTCTTT. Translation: CASSLTVVSPGTEAFF.

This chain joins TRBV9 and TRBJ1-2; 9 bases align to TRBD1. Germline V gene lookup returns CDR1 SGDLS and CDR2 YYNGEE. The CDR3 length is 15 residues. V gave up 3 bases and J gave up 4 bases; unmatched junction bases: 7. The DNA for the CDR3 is TGTGCCAGCAGCGAGGAGGACAGGGGCGGCTATGGCTACACCTTC. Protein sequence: CASSEEDRGGYGYTF.

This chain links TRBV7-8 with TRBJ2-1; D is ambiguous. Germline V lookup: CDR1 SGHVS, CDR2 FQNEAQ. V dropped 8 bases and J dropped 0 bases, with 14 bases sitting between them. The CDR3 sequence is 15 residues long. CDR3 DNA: TGTGCCAGCGGAATACTAATGAGCTCCTACAATGAGCAGTTCTTC. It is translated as CASGILMSSYNEQFF.

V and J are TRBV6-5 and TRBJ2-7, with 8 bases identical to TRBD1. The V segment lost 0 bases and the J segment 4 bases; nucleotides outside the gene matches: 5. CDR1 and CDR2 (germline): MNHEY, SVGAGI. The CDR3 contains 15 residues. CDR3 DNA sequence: TGTGCCAGCAGTTACTCGAGACAGGGGAGGTACGAGCAGTACTTC. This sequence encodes CASSYSRQGRYEQYF.

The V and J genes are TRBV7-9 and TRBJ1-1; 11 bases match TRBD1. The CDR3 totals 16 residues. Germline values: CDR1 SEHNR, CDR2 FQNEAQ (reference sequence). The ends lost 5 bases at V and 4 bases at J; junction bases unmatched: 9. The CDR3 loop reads CASSPRTGGLGTEAFF. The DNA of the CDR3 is TGTGCCAGCAGCCCGCGGACAGGGGGCTTGGGCACTGAAGCTTTCTTT. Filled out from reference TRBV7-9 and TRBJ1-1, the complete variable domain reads DTGVSQNPRHKITKRGQNVTFRCDPISEHNRLYWYRQTLGQGPEFLTYFQNEAQLEKSRLLSDRFSAERPKGSFSTLEIQRTEQGDSAMYLCASSPRTGGLGTEAFFGQGTRLTVV.

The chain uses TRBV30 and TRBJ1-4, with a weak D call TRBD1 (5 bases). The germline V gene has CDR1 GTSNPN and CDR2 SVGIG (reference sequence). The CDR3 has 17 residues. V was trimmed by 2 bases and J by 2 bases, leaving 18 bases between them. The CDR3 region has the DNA TGTGCCTGGAGTCCCCGGACGGGGGAAACGACTAATGAAAAACTGTTTTTT. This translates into CAWSPRTGETTNEKLFF. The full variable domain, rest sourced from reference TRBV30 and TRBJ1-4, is SQTIHQWPATLVQPVGSPLSLECTVEGTSNPNLYWYRQAAGRGLQLLFYSVGIGQISSEVPQNLSASRPQDRQFILSSKKLLLSDSGFYLCAWSPRTGETTNEKLFFGSGTQLSVL.

CDR3 region: CASSVGGGAGEAFF. The CDR3 DNA reads as TGTGCCAGCAGCGTTGGAGGGGGCGCCGGTGAAGCTTTCTTT. The chain joins TRBV9 to TRBJ1-1, with 7 bases identical to TRBD1. V shed 2 bases and J 7 bases; nucleotides not matched to a gene: 8. Germline-derived CDR1 and CDR2 are SGDLS and YYNGEE. The CDR3 has 14 residues.

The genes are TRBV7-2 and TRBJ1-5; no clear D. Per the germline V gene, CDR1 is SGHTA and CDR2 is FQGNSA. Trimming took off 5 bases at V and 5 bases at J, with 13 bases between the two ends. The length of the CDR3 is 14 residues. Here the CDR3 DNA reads TGTGCCAGCAGCAAAGCGAATGACGATCAGCCCCAGCATTTT. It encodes CASSKANDDQPQHF.

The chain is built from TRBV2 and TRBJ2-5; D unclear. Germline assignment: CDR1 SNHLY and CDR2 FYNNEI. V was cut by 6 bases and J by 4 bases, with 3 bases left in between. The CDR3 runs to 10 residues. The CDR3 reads CASSVETQYF. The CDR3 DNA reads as TGTGCCAGCAGCGTAGAGACCCAGTACTTC. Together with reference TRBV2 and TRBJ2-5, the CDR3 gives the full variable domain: EPEVTQTPSHQVTQMGQEVILRCVPISNHLYFYWYRQILGQKVEFLVSFYNNEISEKSEIFDDQFSVERPDGSNFTLKIRSTKLEDSAMYFCASSVETQYFGPGTRLLVL.

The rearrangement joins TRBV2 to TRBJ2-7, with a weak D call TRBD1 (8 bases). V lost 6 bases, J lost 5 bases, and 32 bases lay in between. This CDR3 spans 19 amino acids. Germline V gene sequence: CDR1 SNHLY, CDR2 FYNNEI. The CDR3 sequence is CASRWRGQELSGEAHEQYF. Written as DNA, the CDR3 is TGTGCCAGCAGGTGGAGGGGACAGGAGTTGAGCGGGGAAGCGCACGAGCAGTACTTC.